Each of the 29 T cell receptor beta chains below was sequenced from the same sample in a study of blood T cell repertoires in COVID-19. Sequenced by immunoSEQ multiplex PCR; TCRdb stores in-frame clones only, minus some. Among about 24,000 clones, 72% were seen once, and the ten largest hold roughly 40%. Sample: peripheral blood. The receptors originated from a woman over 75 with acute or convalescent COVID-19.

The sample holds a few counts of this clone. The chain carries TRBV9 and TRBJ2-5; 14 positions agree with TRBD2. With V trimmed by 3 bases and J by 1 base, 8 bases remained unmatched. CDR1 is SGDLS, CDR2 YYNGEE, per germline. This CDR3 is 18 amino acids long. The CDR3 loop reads CASSETSGGAYFQETQYF. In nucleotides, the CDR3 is TGTGCCAGCAGCGAGACTAGCGGGGGGGCATATTTCCAAGAGACCCAGTACTTC.

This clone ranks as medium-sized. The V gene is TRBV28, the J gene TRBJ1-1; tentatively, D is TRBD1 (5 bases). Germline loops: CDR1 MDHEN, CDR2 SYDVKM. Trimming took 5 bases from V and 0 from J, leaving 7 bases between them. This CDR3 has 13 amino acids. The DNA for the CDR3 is TGTGCCAGCAGTGGACACTTGAACACTGAAGCTTTCTTT. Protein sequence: CASSGHLNTEAFF.

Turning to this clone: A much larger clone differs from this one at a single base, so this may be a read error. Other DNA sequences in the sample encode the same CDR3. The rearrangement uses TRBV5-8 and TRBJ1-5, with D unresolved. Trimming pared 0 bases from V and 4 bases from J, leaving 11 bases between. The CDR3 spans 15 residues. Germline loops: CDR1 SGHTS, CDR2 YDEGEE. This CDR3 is CASSLGQRSNQPQHF. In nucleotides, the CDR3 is TGTGCCAGCAGCTTGGGTCAGCGAAGTAATCAGCCCCAGCATTTT.

The CDR3 sequence: CASSQRIQGSFGYTF. The CDR3 DNA follows: TGTGCCAGCAGCCAAAGAATCCAGGGGAGTTTTGGCTACACCTTC. The chain joins TRBV3-1 (or the pseudogene TRBV3-2) to TRBJ1-2; TRBD1 might be the D (6 bases). Between the trimmed V and J ends, which lost 2 bases and 7 bases, there was a span of 17 bases. Germline CDR1 and CDR2: LGHDT and YNNKEL (reference sequence). The CDR3 length is 15 residues.

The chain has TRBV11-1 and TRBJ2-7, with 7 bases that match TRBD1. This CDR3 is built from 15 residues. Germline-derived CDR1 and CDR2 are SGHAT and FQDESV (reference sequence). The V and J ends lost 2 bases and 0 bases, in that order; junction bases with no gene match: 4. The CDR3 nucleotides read TGTGCCAGCAGCTTACGACAGGGTCTCTCCTACGAGCAGTACTTC. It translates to CASSLRQGLSYEQYF. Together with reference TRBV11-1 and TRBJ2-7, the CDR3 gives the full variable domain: EAEVAQSPRYKITEKSQAVAFWCDPISGHATLYWYRQILGQGPELLVQFQDESVVDDSQLPKDRFSAERLKGVDSTLKIQPAELGDSAMYLCASSLRQGLSYEQYFGPGTRLTVT.

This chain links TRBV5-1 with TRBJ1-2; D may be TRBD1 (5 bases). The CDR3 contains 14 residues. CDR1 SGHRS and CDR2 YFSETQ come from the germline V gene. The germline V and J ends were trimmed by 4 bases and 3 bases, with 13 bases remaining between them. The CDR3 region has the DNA TGCGCCAGCAGCCCCAAAGGGGCGGACTATGGCTACACCTTC. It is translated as CASSPKGADYGYTF. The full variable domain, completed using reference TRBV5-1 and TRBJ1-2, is KAGVTQTPRYLIKTRGQQVTLSCSPISGHRSVSWYQQTPGQGLQFLFEYFSETQRNKGNFPGRFSGRQFSNSRSEMNVSTLELGDSALYLCASSPKGADYGYTFGSGTRLTVV.

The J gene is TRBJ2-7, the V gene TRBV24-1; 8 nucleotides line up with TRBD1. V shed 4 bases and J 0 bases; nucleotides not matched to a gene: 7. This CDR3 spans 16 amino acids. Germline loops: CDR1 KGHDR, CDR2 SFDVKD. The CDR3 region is CATSDPDRESSYEQYF. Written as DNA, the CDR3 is TGTGCCACCAGTGACCCGGACAGGGAAAGCTCCTACGAGCAGTACTTC.

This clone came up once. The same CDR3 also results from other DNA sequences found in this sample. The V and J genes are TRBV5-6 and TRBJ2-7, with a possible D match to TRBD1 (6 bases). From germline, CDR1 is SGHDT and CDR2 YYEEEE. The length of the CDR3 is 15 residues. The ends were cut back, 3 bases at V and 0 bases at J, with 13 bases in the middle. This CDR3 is CASSWTGTPSYEQYF. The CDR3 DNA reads TGTGCCAGCAGCTGGACCGGGACACCCTCCTACGAGCAGTACTTC.

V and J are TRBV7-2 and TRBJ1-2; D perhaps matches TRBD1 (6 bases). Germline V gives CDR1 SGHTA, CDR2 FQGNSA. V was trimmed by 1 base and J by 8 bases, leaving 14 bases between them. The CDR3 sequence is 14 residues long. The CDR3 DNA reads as TGTGCCAGCAGCTTAGAAGCAGGGGCAGGAGGCTACACCTTC. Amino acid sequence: CASSLEAGAGGYTF.

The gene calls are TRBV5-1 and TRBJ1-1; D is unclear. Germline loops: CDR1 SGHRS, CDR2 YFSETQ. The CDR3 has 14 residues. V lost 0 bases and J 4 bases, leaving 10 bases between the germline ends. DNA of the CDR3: TGCGCCAGCAGCTTGGTCGGCGGCGGCACTGAAGCTTTCTTT. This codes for CASSLVGGGTEAFF.

CDR3 bases: TGTGCCAGCAGTTTGACTTCCCTTGGCGAGCAGTACTTC. Translated: CASSLTSLGEQYF. This chain joins TRBV27 and TRBJ2-7; D remains ambiguous. Trimming shortened V by 3 bases and J by 6 bases, and 12 bases separated the two germline ends. The germline V gene has CDR1 MNHEY and CDR2 SMNVEV (reference sequence). CDR3 length: 13 residues.

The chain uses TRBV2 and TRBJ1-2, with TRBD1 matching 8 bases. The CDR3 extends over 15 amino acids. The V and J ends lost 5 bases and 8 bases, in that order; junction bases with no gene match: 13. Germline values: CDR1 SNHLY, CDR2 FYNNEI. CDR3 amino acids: CASSPNFGQGGGYTF. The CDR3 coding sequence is TGTGCCAGCAGTCCTAACTTTGGACAGGGTGGCGGCTACACCTTC.

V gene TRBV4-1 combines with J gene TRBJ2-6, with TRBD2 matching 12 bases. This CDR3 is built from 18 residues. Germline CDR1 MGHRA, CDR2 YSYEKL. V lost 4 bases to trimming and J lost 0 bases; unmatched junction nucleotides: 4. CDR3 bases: TGCGCCAGCAGCCGGGGACTAGCGGGCTTCTCTGGGGCCAACGTCCTGACTTTC. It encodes CASSRGLAGFSGANVLTF.

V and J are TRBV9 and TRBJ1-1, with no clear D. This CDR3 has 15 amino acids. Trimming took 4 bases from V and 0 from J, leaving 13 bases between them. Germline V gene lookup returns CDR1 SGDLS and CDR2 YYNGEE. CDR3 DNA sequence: TGTGCCAGCAGCCCAACCGGGAACATGAACACTGAAGCTTTCTTT. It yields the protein CASSPTGNMNTEAFF. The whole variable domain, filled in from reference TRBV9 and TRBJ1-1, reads DSGVTQTPKHLITATGQRVTLRCSPRSGDLSVYWYQQSLDQGLQFLIQYYNGEERAKGNILERFSAQQFPDLHSELNLSSLELGDSALYFCASSPTGNMNTEAFFGQGTRLTVV.

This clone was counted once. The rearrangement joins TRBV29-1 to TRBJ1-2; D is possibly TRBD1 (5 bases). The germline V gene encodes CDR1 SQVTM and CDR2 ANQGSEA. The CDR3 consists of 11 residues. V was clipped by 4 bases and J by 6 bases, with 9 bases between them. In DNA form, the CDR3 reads TGCAGCGTTGGCCAGGGCCATGGCTACACCTTC. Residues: CSVGQGHGYTF.

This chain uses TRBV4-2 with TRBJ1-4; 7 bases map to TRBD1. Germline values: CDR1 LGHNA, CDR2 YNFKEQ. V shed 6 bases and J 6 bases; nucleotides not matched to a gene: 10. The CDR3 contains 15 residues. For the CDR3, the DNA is TGTGCCAGCAGTCCAGCGCAGGGGGAGGATGAAAAACTGTTTTTT. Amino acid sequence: CASSPAQGEDEKLFF.

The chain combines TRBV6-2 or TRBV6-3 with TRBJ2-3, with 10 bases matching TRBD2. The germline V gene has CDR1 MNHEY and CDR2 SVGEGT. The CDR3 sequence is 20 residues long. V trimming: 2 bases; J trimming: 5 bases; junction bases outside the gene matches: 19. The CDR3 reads CASSYRRGVSRAGGGDTQYF. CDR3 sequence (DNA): TGTGCCAGCAGTTACCGGCGAGGAGTATCGCGAGCGGGAGGGGGAGATACGCAGTATTTT.

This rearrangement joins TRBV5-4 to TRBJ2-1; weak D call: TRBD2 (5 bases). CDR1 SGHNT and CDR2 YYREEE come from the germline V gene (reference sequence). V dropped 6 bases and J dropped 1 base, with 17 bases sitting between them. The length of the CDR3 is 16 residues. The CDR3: CASNSGGRNSYNEQFF. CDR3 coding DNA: TGTGCCAGCAACTCCGGAGGACGGAATTCCTACAATGAGCAGTTCTTC.

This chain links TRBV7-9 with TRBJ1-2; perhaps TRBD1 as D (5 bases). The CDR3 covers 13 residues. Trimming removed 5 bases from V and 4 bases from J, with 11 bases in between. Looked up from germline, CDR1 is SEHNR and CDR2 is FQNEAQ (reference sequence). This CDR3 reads CASSPREGYGYTF. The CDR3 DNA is TGTGCCAGCAGCCCCAGGGAGGGCTATGGCTACACCTTC.

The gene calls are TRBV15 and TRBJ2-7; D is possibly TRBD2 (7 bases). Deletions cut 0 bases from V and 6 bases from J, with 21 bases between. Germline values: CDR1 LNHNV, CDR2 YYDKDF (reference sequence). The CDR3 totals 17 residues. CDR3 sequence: CATSRDRGRGPLGEQYF. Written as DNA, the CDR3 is TGTGCCACCAGCAGAGATCGGGGGCGGGGGCCTCTGGGCGAGCAGTACTTC.

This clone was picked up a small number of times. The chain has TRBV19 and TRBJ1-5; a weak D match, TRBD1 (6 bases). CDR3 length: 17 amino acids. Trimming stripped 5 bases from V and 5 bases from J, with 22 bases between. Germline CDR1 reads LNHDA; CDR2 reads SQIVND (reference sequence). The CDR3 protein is CASSLFRGTGRDQPQHF. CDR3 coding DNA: TGTGCCAGTAGTCTATTCCGAGGAACAGGGCGGGATCAGCCCCAGCATTTT.

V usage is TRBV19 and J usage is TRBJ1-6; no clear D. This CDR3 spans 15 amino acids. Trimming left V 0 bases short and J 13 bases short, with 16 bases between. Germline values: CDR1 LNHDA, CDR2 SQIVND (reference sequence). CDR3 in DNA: TGTGCCAGTAGTATAGATATGACTACGGGATCCCCCCTCCACTTT. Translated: CASSIDMTTGSPLHF.

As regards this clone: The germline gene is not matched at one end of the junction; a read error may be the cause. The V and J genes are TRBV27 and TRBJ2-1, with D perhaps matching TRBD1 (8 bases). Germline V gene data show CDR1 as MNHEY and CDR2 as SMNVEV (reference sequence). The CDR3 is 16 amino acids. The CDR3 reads CASRLSAGQAFNEQFF. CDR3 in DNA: TGTGCCAGCAGATTATCAGCGGGACAGGCCTTCAATGAGCAGTTCTTC.

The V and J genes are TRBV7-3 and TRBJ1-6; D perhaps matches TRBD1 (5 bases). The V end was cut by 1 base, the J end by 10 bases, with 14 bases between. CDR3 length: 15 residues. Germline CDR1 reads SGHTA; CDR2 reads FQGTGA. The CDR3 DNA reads TGTGCCAGCAGCTTAAATTCAGTCAAGGGGTCACCCCTCCACTTT. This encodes CASSLNSVKGSPLHF.

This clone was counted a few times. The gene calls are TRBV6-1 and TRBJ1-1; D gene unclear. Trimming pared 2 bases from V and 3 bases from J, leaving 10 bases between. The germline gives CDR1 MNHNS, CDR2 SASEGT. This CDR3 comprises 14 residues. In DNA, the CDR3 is TGTGCCAGCAGTGAACTGCCGACTGACACTGAAGCTTTCTTT. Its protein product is CASSELPTDTEAFF.

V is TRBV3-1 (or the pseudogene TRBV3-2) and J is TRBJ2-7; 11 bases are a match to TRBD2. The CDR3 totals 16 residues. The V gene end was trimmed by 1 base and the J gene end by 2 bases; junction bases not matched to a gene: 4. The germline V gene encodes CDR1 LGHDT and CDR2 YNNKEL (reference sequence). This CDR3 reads CASSQASGLAAYEQYF. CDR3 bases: TGTGCCAGCAGCCAAGCCTCGGGACTAGCGGCCTACGAGCAGTACTTC.

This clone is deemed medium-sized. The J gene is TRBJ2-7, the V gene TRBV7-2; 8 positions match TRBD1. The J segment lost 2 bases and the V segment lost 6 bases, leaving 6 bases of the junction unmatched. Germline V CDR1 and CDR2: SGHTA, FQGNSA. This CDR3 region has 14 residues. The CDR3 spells CASSYGTGAYEQYF. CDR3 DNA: TGTGCCAGCAGTTACGGGACAGGTGCCTACGAGCAGTACTTC.

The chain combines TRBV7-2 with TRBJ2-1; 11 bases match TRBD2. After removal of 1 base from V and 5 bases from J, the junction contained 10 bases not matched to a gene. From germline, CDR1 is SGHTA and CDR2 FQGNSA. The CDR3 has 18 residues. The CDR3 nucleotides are TGTGCCAGCAGCTTAGGCCCCTTACTAGCGGGAGATAACAATGAGCAGTTCTTC. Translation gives CASSLGPLLAGDNNEQFF.

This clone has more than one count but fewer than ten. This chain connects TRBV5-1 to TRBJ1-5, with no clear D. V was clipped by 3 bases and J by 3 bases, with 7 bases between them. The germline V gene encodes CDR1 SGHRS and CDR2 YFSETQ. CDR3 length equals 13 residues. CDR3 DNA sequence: TGCGCCAGCAGCTCGGGTGACAATCAGCCCCAGCATTTT. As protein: CASSSGDNQPQHF.